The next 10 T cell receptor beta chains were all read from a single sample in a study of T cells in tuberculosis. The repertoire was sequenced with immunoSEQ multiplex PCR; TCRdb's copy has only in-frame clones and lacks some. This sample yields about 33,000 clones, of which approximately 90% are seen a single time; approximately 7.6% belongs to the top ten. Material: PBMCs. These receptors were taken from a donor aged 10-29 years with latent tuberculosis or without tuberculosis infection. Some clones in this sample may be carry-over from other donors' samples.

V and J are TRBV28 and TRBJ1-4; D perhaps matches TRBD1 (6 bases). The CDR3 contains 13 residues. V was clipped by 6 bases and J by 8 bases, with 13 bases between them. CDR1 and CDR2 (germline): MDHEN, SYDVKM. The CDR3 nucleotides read TGTGCCAGCAGGAGCAGGGGCAAGGAAAAACTGTTTTTT. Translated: CASRSRGKEKLFF. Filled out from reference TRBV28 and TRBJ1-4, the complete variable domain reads DVKVTQSSRYLVKRTGEKVFLECVQDMDHENMFWYRQDPGLGLRLIYFSYDVKMKEKGDIPEGYSVSREKKERFSLILESASTNQTSMYLCASRSRGKEKLFFGSGTQLSVL.

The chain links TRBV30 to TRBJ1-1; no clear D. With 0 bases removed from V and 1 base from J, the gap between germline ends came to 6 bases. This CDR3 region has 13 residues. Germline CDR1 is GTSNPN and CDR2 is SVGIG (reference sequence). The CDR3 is CAWSVMRNTEAFF. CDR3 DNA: TGTGCCTGGAGTGTTATGAGGAACACTGAAGCTTTCTTT. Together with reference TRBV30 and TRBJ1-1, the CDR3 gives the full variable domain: SQTIHQWPATLVQPVGSPLSLECTVEGTSNPNLYWYRQAAGRGLQLLFYSVGIGQISSEVPQNLSASRPQDRQFILSSKKLLLSDSGFYLCAWSVMRNTEAFFGQGTRLTVV.

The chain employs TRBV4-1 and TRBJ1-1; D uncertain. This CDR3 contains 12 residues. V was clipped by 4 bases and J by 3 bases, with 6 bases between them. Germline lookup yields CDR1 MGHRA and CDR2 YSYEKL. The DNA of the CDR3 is TGCGCCAGCAGCCGGGCTGACACTGAAGCTTTCTTT. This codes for CASSRADTEAFF.

The chain's CDR3 is CASSQEGGTDTQYF. CDR3 nucleotide sequence: TGTGCCAGCAGCCAAGAAGGGGGCACAGATACGCAGTATTTT. This rearrangement joins TRBV4-2 to TRBJ2-3, with a possible D match to TRBD1 (5 bases). With 0 bases removed from V and 1 base from J, the gap between germline ends came to 5 bases. Germline CDR1 reads LGHNA; CDR2 reads YNFKEQ. The CDR3 extends over 14 amino acids.

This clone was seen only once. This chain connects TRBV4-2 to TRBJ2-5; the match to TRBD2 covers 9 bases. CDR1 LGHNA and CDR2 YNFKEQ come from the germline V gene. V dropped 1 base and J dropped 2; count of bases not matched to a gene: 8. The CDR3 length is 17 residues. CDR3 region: CASSQGDGGRGQETQYF. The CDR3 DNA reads TGTGCCAGCAGCCAAGGGGATGGCGGGAGGGGGCAAGAGACCCAGTACTTC.

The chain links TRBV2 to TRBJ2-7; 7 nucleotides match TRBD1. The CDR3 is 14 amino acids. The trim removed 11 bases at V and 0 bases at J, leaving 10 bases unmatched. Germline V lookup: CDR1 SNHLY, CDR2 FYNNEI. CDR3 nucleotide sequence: TGTGCCCGTTCTCTGGGACAGAGCTCCTACGAGCAGTACTTC. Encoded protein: CARSLGQSSYEQYF.

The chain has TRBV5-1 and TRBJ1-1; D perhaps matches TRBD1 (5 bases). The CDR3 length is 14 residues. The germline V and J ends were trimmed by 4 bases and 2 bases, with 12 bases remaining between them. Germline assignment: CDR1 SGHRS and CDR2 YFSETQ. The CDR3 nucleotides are TGCGCCAGCAGCGCGGGACTTATTAACACTGAAGCTTTCTTT. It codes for CASSAGLINTEAFF.

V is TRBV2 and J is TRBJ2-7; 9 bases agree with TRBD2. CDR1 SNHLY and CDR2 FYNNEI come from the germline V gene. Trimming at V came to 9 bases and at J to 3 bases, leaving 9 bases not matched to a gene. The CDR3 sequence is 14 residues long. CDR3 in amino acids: CASQAGGGGYEQYF. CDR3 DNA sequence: TGTGCCAGTCAAGCGGGGGGCGGGGGCTACGAGCAGTACTTC.

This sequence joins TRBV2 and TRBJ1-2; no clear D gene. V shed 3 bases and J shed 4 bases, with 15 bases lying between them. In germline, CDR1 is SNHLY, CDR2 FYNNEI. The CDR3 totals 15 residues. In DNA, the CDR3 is TGTGCCAGCAGTGAGCGGGCCGAGTCTGGCTATGGCTACACCTTC. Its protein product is CASSERAESGYGYTF.

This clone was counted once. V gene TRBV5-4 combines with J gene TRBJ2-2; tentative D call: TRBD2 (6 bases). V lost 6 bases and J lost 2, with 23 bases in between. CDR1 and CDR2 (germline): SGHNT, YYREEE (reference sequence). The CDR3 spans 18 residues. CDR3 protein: CASTTFPITGVNTGELFF. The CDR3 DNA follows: TGTGCCAGCACCACCTTCCCAATAACGGGAGTAAACACCGGGGAGCTGTTTTTT.